The source of this TCR beta chain is a study of blood T cell repertoires in COVID-19. Turning to the study itself: Collection of acute and convalescent COVID-19 samples took place in the United States, Italy and Spain. T cells, B-cell-depleted T cells, or PBMCs provided the cDNA or gDNA that served as material.

This CDR3 comprises 17 residues. Germline CDR1 and CDR2: KGHSH and LQKENI. V was clipped by 1 base and J by 0 bases, with 13 bases between them. In the source study's methods: It was from reference gene primer amplification that nucleated cell counts were estimated. The data were produced by immunoSEQ multiplex PCR, yet TCRdb's version contains in-frame clones alone and is incomplete. That table supplies the V and J calls and clone size; D and trimming were determined from the DNA. The table shows about 82,000 clones, with around four fifths occurring only once. This rearrangement joins TRBV18 to TRBJ1-3; TRBD1 is a possible D gene (5 bases). Sequencing used peripheral blood. This receptor was identified in an elderly man with active or convalescent COVID-19. As DNA, the CDR3 is TGTGCCAGCTCACCACAGGGGTCTCAAAGCTCTGGAAACACCATATATTTT. This sequence encodes CASSPQGSQSSGNTIYF. The variable domain in full, with the rest retrieved from reference TRBV18 and TRBJ1-3, is NAGVMQNPRHLVRRRGQEARLRCSPMKGHSHVYWYRQLPEEGLKFMVYLQKENIIDESGMPKERFSAEFPKEGPSILRIQQVVRGDSAAYFCASSPQGSQSSGNTIYFGEGSWLTVV.